This record concerns one T cell receptor (beta chain) sequence. This receptor's antigen is unknown. No clone much larger than this one lies a single base away; base qualities are absent. These data come from a study of cytomegalovirus exposure and HLA in healthy donors (dated by TCRdb to about 2017). Looking at the study overall: In an earlier analysis of about 560 of the donors, roughly 300 Gb of sequence data and 117 million unique TCR beta sequences from roughly 200 million T cells were reported. The study was designed to test whether signatures of past pathogen exposure could be identified by cataloging public T cell receptors. Of the roughly 430 genotyped donors, approximately 83% fell in the genetic ancestry cluster associated with self-reported Caucasian donors. The study used immunosequencing to profile the T cell repertoires of several hundred subjects and linked those repertoires to cytomegalovirus serostatus. To study patterns of TCR occurrence, a later analysis re-analyzed previously published TCR beta repertoires from 700 or so donors and added high-resolution HLA genotyping. All discovery cohort repertoires had been generated on a single sequencing platform. To predict cytomegalovirus infection status, the study combined high-throughput TCR immunosequencing, statistical association of individual TCRs with disease status, and machine learning. Alongside the repertoire data, information on donor age, sex, ethnicity and CMV serostatus was compiled. Five DR-DQ haplotypes were treated as single units for association and clustering because of strong linkage in the cohort. In addition to the first cohort of 666 subjects, a separate validation cohort of approximately 110 different subjects was used. The later analysis used no new phenotypic data to find candidate immune exposures, relying instead on TCR beta sequences and their occurrence across donors. Roughly 290 gigabases of sequencing data and approximately 92 million unique TCR sequences made up an early release that covered around 640 HLA-typed donors. Typing coverage varied by locus: about 620-630 donors for A, B, C, DRB1 and DQB1; more than 500 for DQA1; some 610 for DPA1; roughly 450 for DPB1. Class I and class II HLA loci were covered by the typing at four-digit resolution. A later genetic analysis used genome-wide SNP genotypes for about three fifths of the 666 donors, treating that subset as a discovery cohort. To decide whether each TCR beta V gene segment behaved as functional or pseudogenic, an earlier analysis of some 600 of the donors relied on high-throughput TCR beta sequencing. Among some 410 genotyped donors of the cohort, an average of roughly 240,000 unique TCR beta nucleotide sequences were sequenced per donor, 15% to 20% of them non-productive. General findings and caveats noted by the study authors: A further reported finding was that TCR beta sequences accurately predicted the HLA-A and HLA-B alleles for most subjects in the first cohort. Because some donors lacked HLA typing at each locus, the association tests relied only on the typed subset. It was suggested by the authors that the approach could potentially be generalized to other disease states and immunological phenotypes. In vitro tests confirmed that three of the cytomegalovirus-associated TCR beta chains recognize cytomegalovirus antigens. When HLA alleles, especially DR and DQ, strongly co-occurred, TCR associations were difficult to assign to individual alleles. Most TCR sequences were observed very rarely across donors, whereas some public TCRs were present in many individuals. Correlated functional status among segregating V segments might reflect linkage disequilibrium, but an unknown experimental factor could not be ruled out. A later analysis reported that several top co-occurrence clusters appeared linked to parvovirus B19, influenza, CMV and Epstein-Barr virus. Broadly in line with IMGT annotations, most TCR beta V segments showed up in productive rearrangements about 90% or about 30% of the time in an earlier analysis of a few hundred of the donors. For the cohort, immune exposure information was limited to CMV serostatus. According to a later analysis, TCR association rates differed among HLA loci, with DRB1 alleles showing the most associated TCRs and HLA-C alleles showing the fewest. The classifier was reported to diagnose cytomegalovirus status with high specificity and sensitivity in both the original cohort and the validation cohort. Only TCR beta chains were sequenced in this cohort, and the absence of alpha or paired-chain data limited detectable features. A total of fewer than 200 TCR beta chains were listed by the study as associated with cytomegalovirus. A later genetic analysis reported fewer N-insertions in productive TCRs among donors in an Asian-associated ancestry cluster than the roughly 720-donor mean. Specific HLA alleles were associated with 16,951 TCR beta sequences at a false discovery rate of 0.05 in a later analysis. A cluster of highly shared sequence variants was judged likely to be a technical artifact of the sequencing pipeline. V-gene and J-gene trimming of TCR beta chains was associated with a missense DCLRE1C variant in a later genetic analysis, and the association was replicated in an independent cohort. A later analysis found that HLA-associated TCR beta chains were more clonally expanded and had lower generation probabilities than equally common non-associated chains. Most CMV-associated TCR beta chains appeared to be HLA-restricted in a later analysis, and the HLA associations seemed to be driven largely by CMV exposure. Some IMGT-functional V segments, including TRBV6-2 and TRBV6-3, could not be told apart with the 87-base-pair reads, so those segments were excluded. Roughly uniform sequencing depth across donors was assumed in presence/absence analyses, although this assumption may not hold. Because counts were too low, about 15 rarely observed V segments, including chromosome 9 orphons, were left out of the earlier analysis of some 600 of the donors.

In total, roughly 710 healthy bone marrow donors made up the cohort. At the time of sampling, all cohort members were nominally healthy, though unrecorded immune exposures were likely present. The donor tested CMV seronegative, placing the donor among the 350 to 400 seronegative members of the cohort. Each donor provided a peripheral blood sample, and peripheral blood mononuclear cells were used for TCR beta sequencing. The Qiagen DNeasy Blood Extraction Kit was used to extract genomic DNA from the blood cell samples. Trimmed from V: 3 bases; trimmed from J: 3 bases; junction bases lacking a gene match: 5. CDR1 and CDR2 are read off the germline V gene as SGHAT and FQNNGV. The CDR3 holds 15 amino acids from the cysteine to the phenylalanine. Solely the CDR3 DNA is kept, with 45 bases framed from the first base. Preparation of the library involved the immunoSEQ multiplex PCR assay. For the multiplex PCR, a mixture combining 60 forward primers for TCR Vbeta segments and 13 reverse primers for TCR Jbeta segments was used. A multiplex PCR assay on genomic DNA amplified the CDR3 region of rearranged TCR beta genes. Amplified TCR beta libraries were sequenced as 87-base-pair reads on the Illumina HiSeq System. Concerning the study's data processing: In a later analysis, roughly 80 million unique TCR beta chains were counted across the 500 to 850 repertoires, and about 10 million of these chains were shared by at least two donors. Raw reads were error-corrected and collapsed into unique sequences with a nearest-neighbor algorithm that merged closely related sequences to remove PCR and sequencing errors. Alignment of CDR3 sequences to IMGT reference sequences was used to assign V, D and J gene segments. Each retained sequence needed at least a six-nucleotide match to both a V gene segment and a J gene segment. A rearrangement counted as productive if the CDR3 had no stop codons and remained in frame with V and J, and every other rearrangement counted as non-productive. Following IMGT convention, CDR3 was defined as the stretch from the second conserved V-encoded cysteine to the conserved J-encoded phenylalanine. The earlier analysis of more than 450 of the donors excluded sequences that lacked an unambiguous match to a single V gene segment. In an earlier analysis of approximately 590 of the donors, V segments were called functional above 56.7% productive rearrangements and were called segregating when the between-donor standard deviation exceeded 5%. To diagnose cytomegalovirus status from the catalog of TCR beta chain sequences, a statistical classification framework was built. V and J gene assignment, in a later analysis, came from comparing TCR nucleotide sequences with IMGT/GENE-DB human TR gene sequences. The TCRdist pipeline was used in a later analysis to assign CDR3 sequences and most-parsimonious VDJ recombination scenarios. In a later analysis, every TCR beta chain was defined by the combination of its CDR3 amino acid sequence and its V-gene family, and reads without a unique V-gene family were dropped. As a way to deal with suspected cross-contamination and a sequencing artifact, a later analysis dropped more than 500 nucleotide sequences that were highly shared and had low generation probability. In a later analysis, a clonal expansion index for each public chain was calculated from normalized within-repertoire ranks of inferred template counts. Generation probabilities in a later analysis came from a VDJ recombination model fitted to out-of-frame rearrangements, and those results were checked against IGoR. A later analysis scored TCR-TCR, TCR-HLA and TCR-CMV co-occurrence with hypergeometric tests, applying a repertoire-size bias correction to TCR pairs. False discovery rates were estimated in a later analysis by permuting HLA or CMV assignments 20 times. A later analysis grouped co-occurring TCRs with DBSCAN, adding TCRdist sequence similarity when clustering within HLA-allele-positive subsets. Repertoires with fewer than 30,000 or more than 120,000 public chains were left out of co-occurrence clustering, as were a handful of repertoires with anomalous nucleotide sharing. TCRdb took over this immuneACCESS table, retaining in-frame rearrangements with V and J assigned. Such tables are incomplete; in checked studies, under half of the missing clones stem from an unresolved V gene, and the remainder is unexplained. That table furnishes V, J and clone size, whereas the DNA furnished D and trimming. Across this sample there are about 240,000 clones, with roughly 84% seen only once. The ten most abundant clones make up roughly 0.26% of the sample.

Input material: PBMCs. The sequence links TRBV11-2 to TRBJ2-1, and 7 junctional nucleotides match TRBD2. The origin of this receptor is a girl aged 2 to 10 in good health and CMV-seronegative. Read as DNA, the sequence is TGTGCCAGCAGCTTCTCAGCGGGAAACTACAATGAGCAGTTCTTC. This codes for CASSFSAGNYNEQFF.